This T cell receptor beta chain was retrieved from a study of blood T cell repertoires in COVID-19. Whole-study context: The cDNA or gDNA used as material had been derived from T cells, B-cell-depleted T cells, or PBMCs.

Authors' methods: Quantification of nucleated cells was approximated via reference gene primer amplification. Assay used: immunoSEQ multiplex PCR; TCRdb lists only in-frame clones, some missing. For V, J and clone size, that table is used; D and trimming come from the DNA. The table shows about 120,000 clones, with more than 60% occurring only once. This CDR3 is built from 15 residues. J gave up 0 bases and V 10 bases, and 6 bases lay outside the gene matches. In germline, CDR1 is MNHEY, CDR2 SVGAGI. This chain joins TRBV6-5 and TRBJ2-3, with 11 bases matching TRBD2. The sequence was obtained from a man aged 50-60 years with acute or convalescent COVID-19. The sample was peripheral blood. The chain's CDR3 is CATVRTSGSTDTQYF. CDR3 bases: TGTGCCACCGTTCGGACTAGCGGGAGCACAGATACGCAGTATTTT.